This T cell receptor beta chain was recorded in a study of early T cells in non-severe SARS-CoV-2 infection. This clonotype was recorded many times. In TCRdb, the 5' RACE reads were re-called with MiXCR into one record per CDR3 protein. The sample has around 60,000 distinct CDR3 sequences; roughly 18% are singletons. Germline values: CDR1 ENHRY, CDR2 SYGVKD. The CDR3 length is 14 residues. The V end was cut by 0 bases, the J end by 6 bases, with 9 bases between. This clonotype was obtained from an adult who was a healthcare worker with PCR-confirmed SARS-CoV-2 infection or an uninfected control (not recorded which). The specimen comprised whole blood, sampled at baseline. This rearrangement joins TRBV10-3 to TRBJ2-1, with D perhaps TRBD2 (6 bases). The CDR3 DNA sequence: TGTGCCATCAGTGAGTCGGGACTGATCAATGAGCAGTTCTTC. Translation gives CAISESGLINEQFF.